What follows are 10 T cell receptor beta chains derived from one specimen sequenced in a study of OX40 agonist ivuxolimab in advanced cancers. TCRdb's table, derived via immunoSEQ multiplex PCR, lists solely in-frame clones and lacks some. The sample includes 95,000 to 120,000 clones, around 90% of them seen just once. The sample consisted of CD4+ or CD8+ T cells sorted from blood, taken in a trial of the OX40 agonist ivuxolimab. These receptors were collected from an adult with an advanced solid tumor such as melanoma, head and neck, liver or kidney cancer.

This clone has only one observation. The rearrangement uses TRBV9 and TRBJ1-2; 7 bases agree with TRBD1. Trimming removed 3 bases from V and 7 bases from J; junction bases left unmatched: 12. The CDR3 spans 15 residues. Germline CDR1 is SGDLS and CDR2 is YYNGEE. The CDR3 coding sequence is TGTGCCAGCAGCGACCAGGGGGTAGGGGGCCTTGGCTACACCTTC. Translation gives CASSDQGVGGLGYTF.

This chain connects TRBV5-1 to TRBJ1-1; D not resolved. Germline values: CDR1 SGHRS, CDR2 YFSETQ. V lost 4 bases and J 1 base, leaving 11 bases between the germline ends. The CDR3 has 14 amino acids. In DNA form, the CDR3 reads TGCGCCAGCAGCGCCTTATCTACGAACACTGAAGCTTTCTTT. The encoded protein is CASSALSTNTEAFF.

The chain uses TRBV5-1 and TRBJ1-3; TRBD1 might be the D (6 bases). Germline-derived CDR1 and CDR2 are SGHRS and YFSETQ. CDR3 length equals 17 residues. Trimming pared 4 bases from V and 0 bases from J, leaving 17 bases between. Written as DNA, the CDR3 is TGCGCCAGCAGCCGAGGTGGGGAACAGGGCTCTGGAAACACCATATATTTT. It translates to CASSRGGEQGSGNTIYF.

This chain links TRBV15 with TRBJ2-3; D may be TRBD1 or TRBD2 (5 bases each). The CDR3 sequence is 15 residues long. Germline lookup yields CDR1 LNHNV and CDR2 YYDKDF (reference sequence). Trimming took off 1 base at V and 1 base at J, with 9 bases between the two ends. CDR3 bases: TGTGCCACCAGCAGAGGAGGGGTGGGCACAGATACGCAGTATTTT. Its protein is CATSRGGVGTDTQYF.

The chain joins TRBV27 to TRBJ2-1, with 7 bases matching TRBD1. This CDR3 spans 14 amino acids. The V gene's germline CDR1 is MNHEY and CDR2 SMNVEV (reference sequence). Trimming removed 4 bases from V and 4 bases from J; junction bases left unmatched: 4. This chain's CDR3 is CASSSGQRYNEQFF. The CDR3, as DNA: TGTGCCAGCAGTTCGGGACAGAGATACAATGAGCAGTTCTTC.

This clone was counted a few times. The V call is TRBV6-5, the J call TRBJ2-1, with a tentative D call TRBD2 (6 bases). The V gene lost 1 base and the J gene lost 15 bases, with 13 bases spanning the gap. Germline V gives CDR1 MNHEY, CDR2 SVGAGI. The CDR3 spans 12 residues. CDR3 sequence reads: CASSYFGGIPFF. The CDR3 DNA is TGTGCCAGCAGTTACTTTGGGGGGATCCCGTTCTTC.

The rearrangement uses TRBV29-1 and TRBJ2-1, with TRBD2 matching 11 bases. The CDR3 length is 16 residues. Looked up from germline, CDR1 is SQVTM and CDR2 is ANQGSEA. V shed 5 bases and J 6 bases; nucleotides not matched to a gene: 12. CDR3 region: CSVMGAGLADLNEQFF. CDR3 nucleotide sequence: TGCAGCGTTATGGGGGCGGGACTAGCGGACCTCAATGAGCAGTTCTTC.

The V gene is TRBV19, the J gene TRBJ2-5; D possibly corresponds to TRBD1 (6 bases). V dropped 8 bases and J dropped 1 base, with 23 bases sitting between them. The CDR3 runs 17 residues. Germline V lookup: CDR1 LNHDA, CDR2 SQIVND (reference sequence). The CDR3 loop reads CASQDRGGSDPQETQYF. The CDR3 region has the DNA TGTGCCAGTCAGGATCGTGGGGGCAGCGATCCCCAAGAGACCCAGTACTTC.

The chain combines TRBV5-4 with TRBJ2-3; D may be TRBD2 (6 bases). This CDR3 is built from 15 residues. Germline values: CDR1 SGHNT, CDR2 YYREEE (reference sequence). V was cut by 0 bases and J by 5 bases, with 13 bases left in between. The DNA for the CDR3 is TGTGCCAGCAGCTTGGTCGGGAGTGGCGGAGATACGCAGTATTTT. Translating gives CASSLVGSGGDTQYF.

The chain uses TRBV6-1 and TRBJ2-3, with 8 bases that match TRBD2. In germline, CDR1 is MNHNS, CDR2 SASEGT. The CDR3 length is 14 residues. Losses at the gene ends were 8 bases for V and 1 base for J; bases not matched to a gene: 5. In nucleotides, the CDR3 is TGTGCCAGCCCGGGAGGGATGCGCACAGATACGCAGTATTTT. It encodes CASPGGMRTDTQYF.